Below, 6 T cell receptor beta chains from the same sample are listed, as sequenced in a study of blood T cell repertoires in COVID-19. Clones were read by immunoSEQ multiplex PCR, and TCRdb kept only the in-frame ones, dropping some. The sample lists some 300,000 clones, about 88% occurring once. Specimen: PBMCs or T cells enriched from blood (not recorded which). The receptors here all came from a woman in her twenties or thirties who had recovered from COVID-19.

This chain links TRBV27 with TRBJ2-6; TRBD2 might be the D (5 bases). V was pared by 10 bases and J by 1 base, with 11 bases between. This CDR3 comprises 14 residues. Germline CDR1 MNHEY, CDR2 SMNVEV (reference sequence). CDR3: CATKLDSGANVLTF. In nucleotides, the CDR3 is TGTGCCACCAAACTAGATTCTGGGGCCAACGTCCTGACTTTC.

This chain uses TRBV24-1 with TRBJ2-3; TRBD1 might be the D (6 bases). Germline V gene lookup returns CDR1 KGHDR and CDR2 SFDVKD. The length of the CDR3 is 16 residues. V lost 3 bases and J 2 bases, leaving 14 bases between the germline ends. The DNA of the CDR3 is TGTGCCACCAGTGATGAAGTTGACAGGCCCACAGATACGCAGTATTTT. It is translated as CATSDEVDRPTDTQYF.

The rearrangement uses TRBV7-9 and TRBJ2-4, with TRBD2 matching over 9 bases. V was pared by 5 bases and J by 0 bases, with 5 bases of the junction left unmatched. CDR3 length equals 16 residues. CDR1 and CDR2 from the germline V gene are SEHNR and FQNEAQ (reference sequence). CDR3 sequence (DNA): TGTGCCAGCAGCATGAGCGGGGGGAAAGCCAAAAACATTCAGTACTTC. Encoded protein: CASSMSGGKAKNIQYF. Based on the CDR3 plus reference TRBV7-9 and TRBJ2-4, the full variable domain is DTGVSQNPRHKITKRGQNVTFRCDPISEHNRLYWYRQTLGQGPEFLTYFQNEAQLEKSRLLSDRFSAERPKGSFSTLEIQRTEQGDSAMYLCASSMSGGKAKNIQYFGAGTRLSVL.

The chain joins TRBV6-5 to TRBJ2-3; possible D gene TRBD1, 6 bases. This CDR3 contains 14 residues. V was pared by 2 bases and J by 2 bases, with 8 bases between. Germline CDR1 and CDR2: MNHEY and SVGAGI. The CDR3 protein is CASSYRTDTDTQYF. The DNA of the CDR3 is TGTGCCAGCAGTTACCGGACAGACACAGATACGCAGTATTTT.

In DNA, the CDR3 is TGTGCCAGCAGTTTATCCCCCTATAGCAATCAGCCCCAGCATTTT. Protein: CASSLSPYSNQPQHF. The rearrangement uses TRBV27 and TRBJ1-5; D remains unclear. V lost 0 bases to trimming and J lost 0 bases, with 6 bases between them. There are 15 residues in the CDR3. Per the germline V gene, CDR1 is MNHEY and CDR2 is SMNVEV (reference sequence).

The rearrangement uses TRBV28 and TRBJ1-2, with no clear D. V was clipped by 3 bases and J by 7 bases, with 15 bases between them. The CDR3 contains 14 residues. The germline V gene encodes CDR1 MDHEN and CDR2 SYDVKM. CDR3 sequence (DNA): TGTGCCAGCAGTTTTCACCAGGACTACGTTGGCTACACCTTC. Encoded protein: CASSFHQDYVGYTF.